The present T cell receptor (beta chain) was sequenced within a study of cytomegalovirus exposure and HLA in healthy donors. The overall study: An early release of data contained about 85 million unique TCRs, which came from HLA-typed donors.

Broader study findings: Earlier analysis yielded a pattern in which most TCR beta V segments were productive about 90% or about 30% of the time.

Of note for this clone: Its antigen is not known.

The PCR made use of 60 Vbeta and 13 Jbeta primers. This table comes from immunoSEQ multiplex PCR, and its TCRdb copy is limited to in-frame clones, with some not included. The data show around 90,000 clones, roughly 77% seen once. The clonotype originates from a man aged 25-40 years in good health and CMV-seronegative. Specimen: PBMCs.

Written as DNA, the CDR3 is TGTGCCTGGAACCAAGACAGTTACAATGAGCAGTTCTTC. Protein sequence: CAWNQDSYNEQFF. The chain combines TRBV30 with TRBJ2-1; D may be TRBD1 (5 bases). Germline lookup yields CDR1 GTSNPN and CDR2 SVGIG (reference sequence). V gave up 4 bases and J gave up 4 bases, with 11 bases separating them. This CDR3 is built from 13 residues.